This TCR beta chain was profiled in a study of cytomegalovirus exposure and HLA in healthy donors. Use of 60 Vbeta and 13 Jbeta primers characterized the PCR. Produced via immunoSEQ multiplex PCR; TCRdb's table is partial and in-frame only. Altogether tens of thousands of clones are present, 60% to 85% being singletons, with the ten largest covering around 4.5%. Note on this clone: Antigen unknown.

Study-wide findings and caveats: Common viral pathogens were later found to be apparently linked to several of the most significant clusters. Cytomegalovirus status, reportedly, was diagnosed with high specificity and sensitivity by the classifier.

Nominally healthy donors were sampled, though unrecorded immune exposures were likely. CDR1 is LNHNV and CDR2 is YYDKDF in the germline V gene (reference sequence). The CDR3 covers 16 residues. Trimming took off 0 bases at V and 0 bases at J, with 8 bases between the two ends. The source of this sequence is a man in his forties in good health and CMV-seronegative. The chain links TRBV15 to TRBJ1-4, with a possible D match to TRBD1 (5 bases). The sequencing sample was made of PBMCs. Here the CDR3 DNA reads TGTGCCACCAGCAGAGACAGGGTCGCAACTAATGAAAAACTGTTTTTT. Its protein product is CATSRDRVATNEKLFF.